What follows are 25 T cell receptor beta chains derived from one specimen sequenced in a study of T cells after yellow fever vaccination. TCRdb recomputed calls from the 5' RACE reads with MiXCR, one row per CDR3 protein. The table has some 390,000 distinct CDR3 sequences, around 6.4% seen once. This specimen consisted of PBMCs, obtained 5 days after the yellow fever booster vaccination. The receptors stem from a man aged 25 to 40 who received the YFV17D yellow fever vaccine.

CDR3 region: CASTTQEVSTDTQYF. The CDR3 DNA reads TGTGCCAGCACCACCCAGGAGGTCTCCACAGATACGCAGTATTTT. This chain uses TRBV11-2 with TRBJ2-3; possible D gene TRBD2, 5 bases. Germline CDR1 and CDR2: SGHAT and FQNNGV. The CDR3 totals 15 residues. Trimming shortened V by 7 bases and J by 2 bases, and 16 bases separated the two germline ends.

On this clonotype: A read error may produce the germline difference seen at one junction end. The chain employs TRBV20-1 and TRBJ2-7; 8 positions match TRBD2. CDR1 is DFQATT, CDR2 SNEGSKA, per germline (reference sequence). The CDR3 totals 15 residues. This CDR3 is CCATAPTSGNYEQYF. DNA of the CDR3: TGCTGTGCTACCGCCCCAACTAGCGGAAACTACGAGCAGTACTTC.

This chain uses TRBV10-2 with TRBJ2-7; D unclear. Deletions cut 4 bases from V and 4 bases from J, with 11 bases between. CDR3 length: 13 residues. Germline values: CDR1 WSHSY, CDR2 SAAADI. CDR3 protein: CASSAADLYEQYF. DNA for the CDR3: TGCGCCAGCAGTGCGGCCGACTTATACGAGCAGTACTTC.

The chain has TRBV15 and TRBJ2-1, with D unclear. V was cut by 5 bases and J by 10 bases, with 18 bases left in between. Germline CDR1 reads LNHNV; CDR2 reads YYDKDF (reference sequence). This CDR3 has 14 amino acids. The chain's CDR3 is CATSGVTPDGEQFF. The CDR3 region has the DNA TGTGCCACCAGCGGTGTTACCCCCGATGGGGAGCAGTTCTTC. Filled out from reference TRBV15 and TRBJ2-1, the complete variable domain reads DAMVIQNPRYQVTQFGKPVTLSCSQTLNHNVMYWYQQKSSQAPKLLFHYYDKDFNNEADTPDNFQSRRPNTSFCFLDIRSPGLGDTAMYLCATSGVTPDGEQFFGPGTRLTVL.

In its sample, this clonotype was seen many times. In DNA form, the CDR3 reads TGTGCCAGCAGCTCGACAGGCTACCAAGAGACCCAGTACTTC. Residues: CASSSTGYQETQYF. V gene TRBV7-2 combines with J gene TRBJ2-5, with a weak D call TRBD1 (6 bases). The germline V and J ends were trimmed by 4 bases and 0 bases, with 9 bases remaining between them. The CDR3 runs 14 residues. Per the germline V gene, CDR1 is SGHTA and CDR2 is FQGNSA.

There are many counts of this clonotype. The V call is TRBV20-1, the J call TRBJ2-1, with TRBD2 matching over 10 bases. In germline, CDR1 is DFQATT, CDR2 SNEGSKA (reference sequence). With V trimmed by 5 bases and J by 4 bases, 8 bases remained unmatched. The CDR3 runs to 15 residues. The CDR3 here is CSAWTSGRWYNEQFF. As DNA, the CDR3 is TGCAGTGCTTGGACTAGCGGACGTTGGTACAATGAGCAGTTCTTC.

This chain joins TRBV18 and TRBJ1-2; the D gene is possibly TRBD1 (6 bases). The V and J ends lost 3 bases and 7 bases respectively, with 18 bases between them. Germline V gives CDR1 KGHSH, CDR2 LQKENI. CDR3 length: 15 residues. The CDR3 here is CASSPRTAVEGGYTF. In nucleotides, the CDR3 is TGTGCCAGCTCACCGAGGACAGCCGTGGAGGGTGGCTACACCTTC.

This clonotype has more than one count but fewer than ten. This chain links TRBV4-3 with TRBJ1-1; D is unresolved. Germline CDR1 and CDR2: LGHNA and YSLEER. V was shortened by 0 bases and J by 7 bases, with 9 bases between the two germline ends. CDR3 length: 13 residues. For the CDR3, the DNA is TGCGCCAGCAGCCAAGATACTTTAGTTGAAGCTTTCTTT. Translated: CASSQDTLVEAFF.

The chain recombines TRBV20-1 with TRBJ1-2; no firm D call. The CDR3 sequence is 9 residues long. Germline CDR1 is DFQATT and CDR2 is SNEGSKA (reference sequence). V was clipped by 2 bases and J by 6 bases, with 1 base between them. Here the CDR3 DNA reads TGCAGTGCTAGAAATGGCTACACCTTC. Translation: CSARNGYTF.

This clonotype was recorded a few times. Here the CDR3 DNA reads TGTGCCACCAAGGGACTAGCTGACTACAATGAGCAGTTCTTC. Its translation: CATKGLADYNEQFF. V gene TRBV6-1 combines with J gene TRBJ2-1; 9 bases line up with TRBD2. CDR1 MNHNS and CDR2 SASEGT come from the germline V gene. With 10 bases clipped from V and 3 bases from J, the junction kept 7 bases outside the gene matches. The CDR3 contains 14 residues.

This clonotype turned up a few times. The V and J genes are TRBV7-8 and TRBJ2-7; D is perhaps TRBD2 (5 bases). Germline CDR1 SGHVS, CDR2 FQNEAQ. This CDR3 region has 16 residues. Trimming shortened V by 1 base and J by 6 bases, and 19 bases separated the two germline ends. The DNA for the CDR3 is TGTGCCAGCAGCTTAGATATAGCGACGCTGCCGGGCGAGCAGTACTTC. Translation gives CASSLDIATLPGEQYF.

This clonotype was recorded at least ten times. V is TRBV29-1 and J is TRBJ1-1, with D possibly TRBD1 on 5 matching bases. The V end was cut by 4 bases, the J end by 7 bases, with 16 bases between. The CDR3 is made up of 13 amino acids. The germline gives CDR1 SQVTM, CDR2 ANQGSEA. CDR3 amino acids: CSVAYLGGFEAFF. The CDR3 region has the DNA TGCAGCGTTGCCTATCTTGGGGGGTTTGAAGCTTTCTTT.

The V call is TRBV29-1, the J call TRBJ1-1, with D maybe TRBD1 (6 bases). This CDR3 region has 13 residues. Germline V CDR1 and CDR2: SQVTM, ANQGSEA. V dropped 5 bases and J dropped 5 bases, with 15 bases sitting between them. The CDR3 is CSVSAGAGTEAFF. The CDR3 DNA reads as TGCAGCGTTTCCGCGGGGGCTGGGACTGAAGCTTTCTTT.

CDR3 coding DNA: TGTGCCACCAGTGATTTGAATGACTGGGAGCAGTTCTTC. It encodes CATSDLNDWEQFF. The chain carries TRBV24-1 and TRBJ2-1; D uncertain. Trimming took 0 bases from V and 10 from J, leaving 9 bases between them. This CDR3 has 13 residues. Germline V gene sequence: CDR1 KGHDR, CDR2 SFDVKD.

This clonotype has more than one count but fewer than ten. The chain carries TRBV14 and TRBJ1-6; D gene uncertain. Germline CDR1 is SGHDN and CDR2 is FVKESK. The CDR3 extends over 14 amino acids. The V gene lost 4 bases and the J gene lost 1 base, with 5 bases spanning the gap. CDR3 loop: CASSRMSYNSPLHF. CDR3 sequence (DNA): TGTGCCAGCAGCCGTATGTCCTATAATTCACCCCTCCACTTT.

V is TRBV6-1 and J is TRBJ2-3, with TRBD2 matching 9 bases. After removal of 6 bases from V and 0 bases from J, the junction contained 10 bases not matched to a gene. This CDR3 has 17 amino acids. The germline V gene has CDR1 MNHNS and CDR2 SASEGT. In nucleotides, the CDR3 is TGTGCCAGCAGGCCCGGGACTAGCCTACCCAGCACAGATACGCAGTATTTT. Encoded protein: CASRPGTSLPSTDTQYF.

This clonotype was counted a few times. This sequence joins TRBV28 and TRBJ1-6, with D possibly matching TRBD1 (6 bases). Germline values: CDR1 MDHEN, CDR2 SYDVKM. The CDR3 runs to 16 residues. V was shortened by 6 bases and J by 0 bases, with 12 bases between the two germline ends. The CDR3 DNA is TGTGCCAGCAGGCGACAGGATAGCTCCTATAATTCACCCCTCCACTTT. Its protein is CASRRQDSSYNSPLHF.

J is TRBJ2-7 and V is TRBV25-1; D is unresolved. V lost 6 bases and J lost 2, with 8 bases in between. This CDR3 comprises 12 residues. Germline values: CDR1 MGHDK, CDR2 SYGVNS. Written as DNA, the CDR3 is TGTGCCAGCAGAGAAGGTGCCTACGAGCAGTACTTC. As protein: CASREGAYEQYF.

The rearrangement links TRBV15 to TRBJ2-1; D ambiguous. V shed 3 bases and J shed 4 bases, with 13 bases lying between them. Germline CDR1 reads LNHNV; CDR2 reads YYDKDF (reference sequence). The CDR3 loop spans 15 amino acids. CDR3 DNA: TGTGCCACCAGCAGCTTAGCCGGAGATTACAATGAGCAGTTCTTC. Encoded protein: CATSSLAGDYNEQFF.

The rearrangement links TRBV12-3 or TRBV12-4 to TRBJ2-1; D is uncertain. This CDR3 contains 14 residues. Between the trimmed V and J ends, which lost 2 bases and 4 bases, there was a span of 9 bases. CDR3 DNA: TGTGCCAGCAGTTTACGCAATAAATACAATGAGCAGTTCTTC. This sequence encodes CASSLRNKYNEQFF.

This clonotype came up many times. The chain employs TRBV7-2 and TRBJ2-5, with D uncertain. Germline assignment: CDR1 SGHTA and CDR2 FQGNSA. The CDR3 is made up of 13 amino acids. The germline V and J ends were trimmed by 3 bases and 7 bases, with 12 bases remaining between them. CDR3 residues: CASSFVEDGTQYF. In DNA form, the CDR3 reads TGTGCCAGCAGCTTCGTGGAAGACGGGACCCAGTACTTC.

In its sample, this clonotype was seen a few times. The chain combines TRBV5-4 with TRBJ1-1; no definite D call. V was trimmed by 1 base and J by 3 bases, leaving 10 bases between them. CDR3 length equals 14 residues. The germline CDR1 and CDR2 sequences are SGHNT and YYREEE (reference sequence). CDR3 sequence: CASSLKLGDTEAFF. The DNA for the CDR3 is TGTGCCAGCAGCTTGAAACTCGGGGACACTGAAGCTTTCTTT.

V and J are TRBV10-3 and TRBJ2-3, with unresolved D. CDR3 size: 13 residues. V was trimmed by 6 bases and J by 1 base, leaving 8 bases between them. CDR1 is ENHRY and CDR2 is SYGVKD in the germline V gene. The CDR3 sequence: CAIRPSGTDTQYF. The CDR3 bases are TGTGCCATCAGACCATCGGGCACAGATACGCAGTATTTT.

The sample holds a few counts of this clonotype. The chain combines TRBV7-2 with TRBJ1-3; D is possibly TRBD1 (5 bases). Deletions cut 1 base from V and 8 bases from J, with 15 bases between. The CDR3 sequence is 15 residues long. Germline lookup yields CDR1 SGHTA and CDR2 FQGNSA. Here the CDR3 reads CASSLGGGVGDTIYF. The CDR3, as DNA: TGTGCCAGCAGCTTAGGGGGAGGGGTCGGTGACACCATATATTTT.

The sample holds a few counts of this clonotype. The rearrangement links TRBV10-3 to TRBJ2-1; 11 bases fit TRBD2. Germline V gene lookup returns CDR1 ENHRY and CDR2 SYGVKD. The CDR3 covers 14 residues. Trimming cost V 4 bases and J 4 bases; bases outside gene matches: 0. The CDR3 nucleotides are TGTGCCATCAGTGTAGCGGGAGGGTACAATGAGCAGTTCTTC. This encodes CAISVAGGYNEQFF.